This T cell receptor beta chain stems from a study of T cell repertoires in cytomegalovirus infection. Study summary: CMV infection together with matching HLA type was indicated by public TCR beta signatures.

Study-level points and caveats: Clonotypes of TCR beta that were HLA-C-restricted and CMV-specific dominated the ex vivo response. Of the TCR beta families, the public ones yielded a cumulative frequency that identified carriers of CMV plus the relevant HLA.

TCRdb passed the reads through MiXCR, listing each CDR3 protein once. The sample carries 70,000 to 75,000 distinct CDR3 sequences, just under 4% recorded once. This clonotype has a count of ten or more. Its target is not known. Trimming took 5 bases from V and 5 from J, leaving 15 bases between them. This CDR3 spans 13 amino acids. From germline, CDR1 is DFQATT and CDR2 SNEGSKA (reference sequence). The clonotype was recovered from a human donor in good health (CMV status not recorded). Some clones in this sample may be carry-over from other donors' samples. The sequenced sample was PBMCs. The rearrangement uses TRBV20-1 and TRBJ1-2; possible D gene TRBD1, 5 bases. CDR3 sequence reads: CSAPTGLQYGYTF. The CDR3 coding sequence is TGCAGTGCTCCTACAGGACTACAATATGGCTACACCTTC.